These T cell receptor beta chains were read from a single sample in a study of blood T cell repertoires in COVID-19. Sequencing was performed with immunoSEQ multiplex PCR; in TCRdb, only in-frame clones are kept and a portion is missing. Of 150,000 to 200,000 clones in the sample, 80% to 90% were seen once. The material sequenced was peripheral blood. Receptors originate from a woman in her forties or fifties with COVID-19, enrolled during active disease. Each CDR3 is given with its conserved first and last residue. Each record gives: clone size, V gene, J gene, D gene, CDR3 DNA, CDR3 protein. D genes are given only for firm matches. Expanded clones get a size class; other rows say once, few or many, or leave the size out.

once,TRBV12-3/TRBV12-4,TRBJ1-3,.,TGTGCCAGCAGTATGCCAGGGGGAAACACCATATATTTT,CASSMPGGNTIYF
.,TRBV6-5,TRBJ1-2,.,TGTGCCACTGGAGCTATGGATGGCTACACCTTC,CATGAMDGYTF
.,TRBV27,TRBJ1-1,TRBD1,TGTGCCAGCAGTTTGAGGGGGCTGAACACTGAAGCTTTCTTT,CASSLRGLNTEAFF
.,TRBV19,TRBJ1-5,.,TGTGCCAGTAGTATAGTTGAGGGGGGCAATCAGCCCCAGCATTTT,CASSIVEGGNQPQHF
.,TRBV29-1,TRBJ1-6,.,TGCAGCCTCGGGAGTAATAATTCACCCCTCCACTTT,CSLGSNNSPLHF
many,TRBV7-9,TRBJ1-1,.,TGTGCCAGCAGCTCCTTTCGGGACACTGAAGCTTTCTTT,CASSSFRDTEAFF
.,TRBV5-6,TRBJ1-1,.,TGTGCCAGCAGGGAGGAGGGTTTCGCCACTGAAGCTTTCTTT,CASREEGFATEAFF
.,TRBV5-1,TRBJ2-3,TRBD2,TGCGCCAGCAGCTCCACCGGGACTAGCGGGGGGTATACGCAGTATTTT,CASSSTGTSGGYTQYF
.,TRBV6-2/TRBV6-3,TRBJ1-6,TRBD1,TGTGCCAGCAGTTACTCGCAGGGGGGCTCACCCCTCCACTTT,CASSYSQGGSPLHF
.,TRBV6-5,TRBJ1-6,.,TGTGCCAGCAGCTTAGTGCAGGGTTTGGGTTCACCCCTCCACTTT,CASSLVQGLGSPLHF
.,TRBV9,TRBJ2-5,.,TGTGCCAGCAGCGTAGGTCCCTCCCAAGAGACCCAGTACTTC,CASSVGPSQETQYF
.,TRBV28,TRBJ2-5,TRBD2,TGTGCCAGCAGTCTAGCGGGGGGGGAGAAAGAGACCCAGTACTTC,CASSLAGGEKETQYF
.,TRBV30,TRBJ2-7,.,TGTGCCTGGAGTGTAAATCTCAGGTACGAGCAGTACTTC,CAWSVNLRYEQYF
.,TRBV25-1,TRBJ1-6,TRBD1,TGTGCCAGCAGTTCAGGGGACAGGGCGATTTCACCCCTCCACTTT,CASSSGDRAISPLHF
.,TRBV7-3,TRBJ2-3,TRBD2,TGTGCCAGCAGTGAGACTAGCGGGGGGCTTAGCACAGATACGCAGTATTTT,CASSETSGGLSTDTQYF
.,TRBV5-4,TRBJ1-5,.,TGTGCCAGCAGCTTGGATGAGGGGGGGCAGCCCCAGCATTTT,CASSLDEGGQPQHF
.,TRBV10-3,TRBJ2-7,TRBD2,TGTGCCATCAGTGTGGCTAGCGGGGGGGCGTACGAGCAGTACTTC,CAISVASGGAYEQYF
.,TRBV10-3,TRBJ2-2,TRBD1,TGTGCCACACGGAGTGGGACAGAGGACACCGGGGAGCTGTTTTTT,CATRSGTEDTGELFF
.,TRBV6-2/TRBV6-3,TRBJ2-1,TRBD2,TGTGCCAGCAGCCCACTAGCGGGGGGGCTAAACAATGAGCAGTTCTTC,CASSPLAGGLNNEQFF
.,TRBV6-5,TRBJ2-2,.,TGTGCCAGCAGTTACTCCGGTGGCACCGGGGAGCTGTTTTTT,CASSYSGGTGELFF
.,TRBV12-3/TRBV12-4,TRBJ1-2,.,TGTGCCAGTAGCAGTTGGCTCTATGGCTACACCTTC,CASSSWLYGYTF
many,TRBV4-2,TRBJ2-1,.,TGTGCCAGCAGCCAAGACTCCCTACAGGGTAAGGGTGAGCAGTTCTTC,CASSQDSLQGKGEQFF
once,TRBV18,TRBJ2-1,TRBD2,TGTGCCAGCTCACCTAGCGGGGCATACTCCTACAATGAGCAGTTCTTC,CASSPSGAYSYNEQFF
.,TRBV4-2,TRBJ2-3,.,TGTGCCAGCAGCCAAGACCTCGGGTTTAGCACAGATACGCAGTATTTT,CASSQDLGFSTDTQYF
.,TRBV18,TRBJ2-7,.,TGTGCCAGCTCACCGGCACCAACCTACGAGCAGTACTTC,CASSPAPTYEQYF
.,TRBV5-1,TRBJ2-1,TRBD2,TGCGCCAGCAGCTCGCCTAGCGGGGGGGCCCAAGAGCAGTTCTTC,CASSSPSGGAQEQFF
.,TRBV7-3,TRBJ2-5,TRBD1,TGTGCCAGCAGCTCCACAGGGGGGCCACAAGAGACCCAGTACTTC,CASSSTGGPQETQYF
.,TRBV9,TRBJ2-1,TRBD1,TGTGCCAGCAGTATCGGACAGGGAACCGATGAGCAGTTCTTC,CASSIGQGTDEQFF
.,TRBV19,TRBJ1-1,.,TGTGCCAGTAGTCCCTGGGCTATGAACACTGAAGCTTTCTTT,CASSPWAMNTEAFF